This T cell receptor beta chain stems from a study of vaccination and CD4 T cells after COVID-19. On the study more broadly: Blood was drawn a median around 74 days post second dose, range 14 to 241.

Cultured CD4+ T cell DNA underwent sequencing with the Oncomine TCR Beta short-read assay. The authors extracted genomic DNA from cultured CD4+ T cells. Each CDR3 protein gets one entry after TCRdb re-called the PCR reads with MiXCR. Among 9,000 to 13,000 distinct CDR3 sequences listed, about 38% were seen once. CDR1 SGHRS and CDR2 YFSETQ come from the germline V gene. CDR3 length equals 14 residues. Trimming took 0 bases from V and 0 from J, leaving 7 bases between them. With regard to this clonotype: Its antigen is still unknown.

The sample's treatment: roughly 11-day PBMC culture with coronavirus spike peptide pools or control peptides (ViraFEST assay). Peptide-pool expansion of antigen-specific T cells preceded TCR sequencing in ViraFEST. This TCR was sampled from a human donor who had recovered from COVID-19. Source: CD4+ T cells from blood, cultured in vitro, taken after SARS-CoV-2 vaccination. This sequence joins TRBV5-1 and TRBJ2-7, with D hard to call. DNA of the CDR3: TGCGCCAGCAGCTTGGAGGTTAGCTCCTACGAGCAGTACTTC. Translation: CASSLEVSSYEQYF. Supplemented by reference TRBV5-1 and TRBJ2-7, the full variable domain reads KAGVTQTPRYLIKTRGQQVTLSCSPISGHRSVSWYQQTPGQGLQFLFEYFSETQRNKGNFPGRFSGRQFSNSRSEMNVSTLELGDSALYLCASSLEVSSYEQYFGPGTRLTVT.